This T cell receptor (beta chain) was documented in a study of blood T cell repertoires in COVID-19. Study-wide context: There were acute and convalescent COVID-19 samples, and they came from the United States, Italy and Spain.

V dropped 4 bases and J dropped 3 bases, with 15 bases sitting between them. Looked up from germline, CDR1 is SGHAT and CDR2 is FQNNGV. This CDR3 region has 15 residues. How the authors handled the data: Cell counts per sample came from amplifying reference gene primers. Only in-frame clones appear in the TCRdb table, and some are missing; sequencing was by immunoSEQ multiplex PCR. That table gives V, J and clone size, and the DNA gave D and trimming. The top ten hold roughly 3.5% of the sample, which has 220,000 or so clones, about four fifths seen once. Before being deemed recovered, Cohort 3 donors had two negative PCRs, clearance, or symptom resolution.

V is TRBV11-2 and J is TRBJ1-1, with a tentative D call TRBD1 (5 bases). This clonotype was obtained from a woman aged 60-75 years who had recovered from COVID-19. Sequencing was done on a sample of PBMCs or T cells enriched from blood (not recorded which). CDR3: CASSSGPGIDTEAFF. The CDR3 DNA reads TGTGCCAGCAGCTCAGGGCCGGGCATAGACACTGAAGCTTTCTTT.